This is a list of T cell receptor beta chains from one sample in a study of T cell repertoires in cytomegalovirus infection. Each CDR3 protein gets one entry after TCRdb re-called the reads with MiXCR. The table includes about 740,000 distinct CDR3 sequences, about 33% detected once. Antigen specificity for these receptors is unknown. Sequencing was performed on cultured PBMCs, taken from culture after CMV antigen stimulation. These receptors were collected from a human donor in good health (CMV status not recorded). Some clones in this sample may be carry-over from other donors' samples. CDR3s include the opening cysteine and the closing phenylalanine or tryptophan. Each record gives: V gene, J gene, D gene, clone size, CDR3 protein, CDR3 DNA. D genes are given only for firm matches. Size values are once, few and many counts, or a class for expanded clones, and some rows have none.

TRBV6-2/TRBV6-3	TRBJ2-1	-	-	CASAVGSYNEQFF	TGTGCCAGCGCAGTAGGTTCCTACAATGAGCAGTTCTTC
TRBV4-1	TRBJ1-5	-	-	CASSRIQGGGQPQHF	TGCGCCAGCAGCCGGATTCAGGGAGGAGGTCAGCCCCAGCATTTT
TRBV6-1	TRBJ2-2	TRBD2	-	CASRLAGTNTGELFF	TGTGCCAGCAGACTAGCGGGGACGAACACCGGGGAGCTGTTTTTT
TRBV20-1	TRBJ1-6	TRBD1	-	CSAVTGAARSPLHF	TGCAGTGCCGTGACAGGGGCAGCTAGGTCACCCCTCCACTTT
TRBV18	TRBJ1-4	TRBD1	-	CASSPWTGREGKLFF	TGTGCCAGCTCACCCTGGACAGGGCGCGAAGGAAAACTGTTTTTT
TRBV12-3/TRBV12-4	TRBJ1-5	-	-	CASSFAGANQPQHF	TGTGCCAGCAGCTTCGCAGGGGCCAATCAGCCCCAGCATTTT
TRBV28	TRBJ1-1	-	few	CASSWWGRETTEAFF	TGTGCCAGCAGCTGGTGGGGGCGGGAGACCACTGAAGCTTTCTTT
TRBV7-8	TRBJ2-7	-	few	CASANLGGAFSYEQYF	TGTGCCAGCGCGAACCTAGGAGGAGCCTTCTCCTACGAGCAGTACTTC
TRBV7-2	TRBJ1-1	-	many	CASKRQMNTEAFF	TGTGCCAGCAAGCGGCAGATGAACACTGAAGCTTTCTTT
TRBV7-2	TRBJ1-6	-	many	CASSLTGGGSPLHF	TGTGCCAGCAGCCTTACAGGTGGGGGGTCACCCCTCCACTTT
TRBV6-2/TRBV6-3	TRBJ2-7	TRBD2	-	CASRRGTNEQYF	TGTGCCAGCAGACGCGGGACTAACGAGCAGTACTTC
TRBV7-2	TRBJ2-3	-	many	CASSQDWGADTQYF	TGTGCCAGCAGCCAAGACTGGGGGGCAGATACGCAGTATTTT
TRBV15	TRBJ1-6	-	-	CATSRDAGGVSSPLHF	TGTGCCACCAGCAGGGACGCCGGGGGTGTAAGTTCACCCCTCCACTTT
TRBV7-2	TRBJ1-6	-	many	CASSLAMFSPLHF	TGTGCCAGCAGCTTAGCTATGTTTTCACCCCTCCACTTT
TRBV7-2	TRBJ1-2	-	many	CASSLSRDLSRGYTF	TGTGCCAGCAGCTTATCAAGGGATTTGTCTCGTGGCTACACCTTC
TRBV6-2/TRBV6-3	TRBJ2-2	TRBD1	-	CASSYLTGSVAAGELFF	TGTGCCAGCAGTTACCTGACAGGGTCGGTAGCTGCCGGGGAGCTGTTTTTT
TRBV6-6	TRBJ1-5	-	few	CASSYPESNQPQHF	TGTGCCAGCAGTTACCCCGAAAGCAATCAGCCCCAGCATTTT
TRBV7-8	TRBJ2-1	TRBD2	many	CASSLRWRGGQASYNEQFF	TGTGCCAGCAGCCTTAGATGGCGGGGGGGCCAAGCATCCTACAATGAGCAGTTCTTC
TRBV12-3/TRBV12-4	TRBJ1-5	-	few	CASERGGNQPQHF	TGTGCCAGCGAACGTGGGGGCAATCAGCCCCAGCATTTT
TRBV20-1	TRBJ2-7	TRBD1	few	CSAPSDRDYEQYF	TGCAGTGCTCCCTCCGACAGGGACTACGAGCAGTACTTC
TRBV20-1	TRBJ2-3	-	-	CSARMPASTDTQYF	TGCAGTGCTAGAATGCCCGCTAGCACAGATACGCAGTATTTT
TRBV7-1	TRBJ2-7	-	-	CASSSLRQGPLEQYF	TGTGCCAGCAGTTCCCTCCGTCAGGGCCCCCTAGAGCAGTACTTC